This T cell receptor (beta chain) comes out of a study of cytomegalovirus exposure and HLA in healthy donors. Researchers ran the PCR with 60 Vbeta and 13 Jbeta primers. Clones were sequenced by immunoSEQ multiplex PCR, and TCRdb holds only the in-frame ones, with some missing. The sample lists about 160,000 clones, roughly 80% occurring once. Worth noting for this clone: Its antigen is unknown.

Samples came from healthy bone marrow donors. Study outcomes and limitations: Whilst most TCR sequences proved rare, a subset of public TCRs occurred across many donors. The classifier was said to identify cytomegalovirus status with high specificity and sensitivity.

This CDR3 region has 18 residues. This chain links TRBV12-2 with TRBJ2-7; TRBD2 reflects the table's D call only, with no check against the DNA. TRBV12-2 is a recognized pseudogene. The receptor comes from a man aged 30 to 45 in good health and CMV-seropositive. Sequenced material: PBMCs. CDR3 protein: CASRLARGDGTLTYEQYF. Written as DNA, the CDR3 is TGTGCAAGTCGCTTAGCGCGGGGAGACGGGACCCTAACCTACGAGCAGTACTTC.